The rows below give T cell receptor beta chains drawn from one sample of a study of beta chain features in type 1 diabetes. Profiled with immunoSEQ multiplex PCR; TCRdb holds only in-frame clones, not every one. The repertoire holds some 130,000 clones, around 9% seen once, with approximately 0.7% in the top ten. Material for sequencing was central memory CD4+ T cells from blood. The receptors derive from a man younger than 40 with type 1 diabetes. The CDR3 runs from the conserved cysteine through the conserved F or W. The order of the fields is V gene, CDR3 length, J gene, D gene, clone size, CDR3 DNA, CDR3 protein. The D gene is left open where the match is weak. Where a row states a size, it is once, few, many or the class of an expanded clone; other rows omit it.

>TRBV9|14|TRBJ1-5|TRBD1|.
TGTGCCAGCAGCGACGGACAGGGAGTCCAGCCCCAGCATTTT
CASSDGQGVQPQHF
>TRBV9|14|TRBJ2-5|.|few
TGTGCCAGCAGCGTAGGGTTAGCAAGGGAGACCCAGTACTTC
CASSVGLARETQYF
>TRBV10-3|16|TRBJ1-5|.|.
TGTGCCATCAGTCTGGGGGGGGGAATAAGTCCTCAGCCCCAGCATTTT
CAISLGGGISPQPQHF
>TRBV7-9|16|TRBJ2-7|TRBD2|few
TGCGCCAGCAGCCAGGGGACTAGCGGGGCTTCCTACGAGCAGTACTTC
CASSQGTSGASYEQYF
>TRBV25-1|18|TRBJ2-5|TRBD2|few
TGTGCCAGCAGTGAAAGTGGGTGGGCTAGCGGGGGGCCGGAGACCCAGTACTTC
CASSESGWASGGPETQYF
>TRBV28|11|TRBJ2-7|TRBD2|few
TGTGCCACAGGGAGGGGTTACGAGCAGTACTTC
CATGRGYEQYF
>TRBV19|14|TRBJ2-7|.|.
TGTGCCAGTAGTCCGGGGGAAAAATACTACGAGCAGTACTTC
CASSPGEKYYEQYF
>TRBV5-1|12|TRBJ2-2|.|.
TGCGCCAGCAGCATTAGCACCGGGGAGCTGTTTTTT
CASSISTGELFF
>TRBV5-4|14|TRBJ2-3|.|.
TGTGCCAGCCGACGGACAGACCCCACAGATACGCAGTATTTT
CASRRTDPTDTQYF
>TRBV18|12|TRBJ2-1|.|.
TGTGCCAGCTCAGTCGGGGGCAATGAGCAGTTCTTC
CASSVGGNEQFF
>TRBV7-8|15|TRBJ1-1|.|few
TGTGCCAGCAGTTCTCAGACAAGCATGAACACTGAAGCTTTCTTT
CASSSQTSMNTEAFF
>TRBV7-9|15|TRBJ2-3|.|.
TGTGCCAGCAGCTCTCGGGGGGCGAACACAGATACGCAGTATTTT
CASSSRGANTDTQYF
>TRBV30|13|TRBJ1-5|.|.
TGTGCCTGGAGCCCAGATAGCAATCAGCCCCAGCATTTT
CAWSPDSNQPQHF